These 25 T cell receptor beta chains were sequenced from one sample in a study of T cells in Graves' hyperthyroidism and ophthalmopathy. It was RNA transcripts that yielded the amplified TCR beta CDR3 regions. The TCR CDR3 first-round RT-PCR relied on the HTBI primer set. Via MiXCR, TCRdb re-called the multiplex PCR reads, giving one row per CDR3 protein. This sample yields about 380,000 distinct CDR3 sequences, of which around 20% are seen a single time; 35% to 50% belongs to the top ten. Sequenced material: blood. The receptors were gathered from a man between 18 and 35 years old with Graves' ophthalmopathy.

Ten or more counts support this clonotype. The chain links TRBV2 to TRBJ1-6, with D possibly matching TRBD1 (5 bases). CDR3 length: 15 residues. Trimming took off 6 bases at V and 13 bases at J, with 22 bases between the two ends. Germline V gene data show CDR1 as SNHLY and CDR2 as FYNNEI. CDR3 sequence (DNA): TGTGCCAGCAGCCAACCCGGGGGGACGCAGGTCCCCCTCCACTTT. Translated: CASSQPGGTQVPLHF.

This clonotype occurred many times. V usage is TRBV9 and J usage is TRBJ1-1; D gene uncertain. V lost 0 bases and J 1 base, leaving 13 bases between the germline ends. The V gene's germline CDR1 is SGDLS and CDR2 YYNGEE. CDR3 length: 16 amino acids. The CDR3 region is CASSVVKGTANTEAFF. CDR3 nucleotides: TGTGCCAGCAGCGTAGTTAAGGGAACGGCGAACACTGAAGCTTTCTTT.

This clonotype occurred many times. This rearrangement joins TRBV3-1 to TRBJ2-1; D tentatively fits TRBD1 or TRBD2 (5 bases each). The V end was cut by 0 bases, the J end by 11 bases, with 11 bases between. Germline values: CDR1 LGHDT, CDR2 YNNKEL (reference sequence). CDR3 length: 13 amino acids. The CDR3 DNA sequence: TGTGCCAGCAGCCAAGATCGGGGCAGCCAGCAGTTCTTC. Amino acid sequence: CASSQDRGSQQFF.

This clonotype has ten or more counts. This chain uses TRBV6-1 with TRBJ1-1, with 9 bases matching TRBD1. The germline gives CDR1 MNHNS, CDR2 SASEGT. The CDR3 is made up of 15 amino acids. With V trimmed by 7 bases and J by 5 bases, 11 bases remained unmatched. CDR3 nucleotides: TGTGCCAGCATCAACAGAGGACAGGGGAGGACTGAAGCTTTCTTT. It is translated as CASINRGQGRTEAFF.

This clonotype came up many times. This rearrangement joins TRBV27 to TRBJ2-4, with D unclear. The germline V and J ends were trimmed by 3 bases and 1 base, with 10 bases remaining between them. Per the germline V gene, CDR1 is MNHEY and CDR2 is SMNVEV (reference sequence). The length of the CDR3 is 15 residues. This chain's CDR3 is CASSFSGFAKNIQYF. In DNA, the CDR3 is TGTGCCAGCAGTTTTAGTGGGTTTGCCAAAAACATTCAGTACTTC.

Many counts were recorded for this clonotype. This chain connects TRBV5-1 to TRBJ1-2, with D maybe TRBD1 (5 bases). From germline, CDR1 is SGHRS and CDR2 YFSETQ. This CDR3 spans 14 amino acids. Trimming removed 2 bases from V and 7 bases from J, with 15 bases in between. In nucleotides, the CDR3 is TGCGCCAGCAGCTTAACCCAGGGTGCGGGTGGCTACACCTTC. It yields the protein CASSLTQGAGGYTF. Full variable domain (remainder filled in from reference TRBV5-1 and TRBJ1-2): KAGVTQTPRYLIKTRGQQVTLSCSPISGHRSVSWYQQTPGQGLQFLFEYFSETQRNKGNFPGRFSGRQFSNSRSEMNVSTLELGDSALYLCASSLTQGAGGYTFGSGTRLTVV.

This clonotype was observed many times. V usage is TRBV2 and J usage is TRBJ2-2, with D possibly TRBD1 on 6 matching bases. V was shortened by 4 bases and J by 7 bases, with 13 bases between the two germline ends. Germline CDR1 and CDR2: SNHLY and FYNNEI. The CDR3 is made up of 14 amino acids. CDR3 nucleotide sequence: TGTGCCAGCAGTGGCCAGGGGCAGGGCGGGGAGCTGTTTTTT. Residues: CASSGQGQGGELFF.

This clonotype was recorded many times. The V and J genes are TRBV18 and TRBJ1-4, with D maybe TRBD1 (5 bases). There are 13 residues in the CDR3. V was pared by 1 base and J by 8 bases, with 8 bases between. The germline V gene encodes CDR1 KGHSH and CDR2 LQKENI. Here the CDR3 reads CASSPRYREKLFF. The CDR3, as DNA: TGTGCCAGCTCACCACGGTACAGGGAAAAACTGTTTTTT.

This clonotype was detected many times. The V call is TRBV18, the J call TRBJ2-7; D gene uncertain. The germline V gene has CDR1 KGHSH and CDR2 LQKENI. The CDR3 length is 13 residues. Trimming took off 0 bases at V and 5 bases at J, with 8 bases between the two ends. The CDR3 here is CASSPPLRDEQYF. CDR3 nucleotide sequence: TGTGCCAGCTCACCACCGCTTCGGGACGAGCAGTACTTC.

The chain links TRBV11-2 to TRBJ2-3, with 10 positions matching TRBD1. The ends lost 1 base at V and 6 bases at J; junction bases unmatched: 7. The CDR3 spans 16 residues. The germline gives CDR1 SGHAT, CDR2 FQNNGV. CDR3 DNA: TGTGCCAGCAGCTTAGCTCTGACAGGGGGCGGGGATACGCAGTATTTT. This encodes CASSLALTGGGDTQYF. The complete variable domain, with remaining parts taken from reference TRBV11-2 and TRBJ2-3, reads EAGVAQSPRYKIIEKRQSVAFWCNPISGHATLYWYQQILGQGPKLLIQFQNNGVVDDSQLPKDRFSAERLKGVDSTLKIQPAKLEDSAVYLCASSLALTGGGDTQYFGPGTRLTVL.

This chain joins TRBV6-1 and TRBJ2-7; D is possibly TRBD1 (6 bases). The CDR3 spans 13 residues. Germline loops: CDR1 MNHNS, CDR2 SASEGT. V gave up 6 bases and J gave up 3 bases, with 12 bases separating them. The CDR3 loop reads CASRLDSSYEQYF. The DNA of the CDR3 is TGTGCCAGCAGGCTGGACAGCAGCTACGAGCAGTACTTC.

This clonotype has a count of ten or more. The chain links TRBV7-9 to TRBJ1-2, with a weak D call TRBD1 (5 bases). Trimming took off 9 bases at V and 2 bases at J, with 13 bases between the two ends. The CDR3 is 13 amino acids. Germline CDR1 is SEHNR and CDR2 is FQNEAQ (reference sequence). CDR3 in DNA: TGTGCCAGTTCCGGGGGGTTGAACTATGGCTACACCTTC. This codes for CASSGGLNYGYTF.

The table lists this clonotype with a few counts. The chain carries TRBV5-1 and TRBJ2-5; 7 bases agree with TRBD1. The J segment lost 5 bases and the V segment lost 4 bases, leaving 11 bases of the junction unmatched. CDR3 length equals 15 residues. Germline CDR1 and CDR2: SGHRS and YFSETQ. The CDR3 loop reads CASSLTGERWETQYF. DNA for the CDR3: TGCGCCAGCAGCCTTACAGGGGAGCGGTGGGAGACCCAGTACTTC.

The sample holds a few counts of this clonotype. The rearrangement uses TRBV29-1 and TRBJ2-2; TRBD2 matches at 8 bases. Germline-derived CDR1 and CDR2 are SQVTM and ANQGSEA. Trimming removed 7 bases from V and 5 bases from J; junction bases left unmatched: 3. The CDR3 consists of 12 residues. The CDR3 here is CSAGGQTGELFF. The CDR3 DNA is TGCAGCGCGGGGGGGCAAACCGGGGAGCTGTTTTTT.

The table lists this clonotype with many counts. The CDR3 loop reads CASSLGQGPLSTEAFF. As DNA, the CDR3 is TGTGCCAGCAGCCTCGGACAGGGACCCTTGAGCACTGAAGCTTTCTTT. This chain joins TRBV28 and TRBJ1-1; 8 bases match TRBD1. This CDR3 has 16 amino acids. J was trimmed by 4 bases and V by 6 bases; bases with no gene match: 13. CDR1 is MDHEN and CDR2 is SYDVKM in the germline V gene.

Only a few counts were recorded for this clonotype. This sequence joins TRBV18 and TRBJ1-4, with a possible D match to TRBD1 (5 bases). With 1 base removed from V and 5 bases from J, the gap between germline ends came to 14 bases. The CDR3 sequence is 16 residues long. The germline CDR1 and CDR2 sequences are KGHSH and LQKENI. The CDR3 loop is CASSPLSTELNEKLFF. CDR3 DNA sequence: TGTGCCAGCTCACCACTCTCGACAGAATTAAATGAAAAACTGTTTTTT.

This clonotype was recorded a few times. The chain uses TRBV29-1 and TRBJ1-4, with D perhaps matching TRBD1 (6 bases). V was clipped by 6 bases and J by 7 bases, with 9 bases between them. From germline, CDR1 is SQVTM and CDR2 ANQGSEA. The CDR3 covers 11 residues. The chain's CDR3 is CSVGAAEKLFF. DNA for the CDR3: TGCAGCGTGGGGGCCGCTGAAAAACTGTTTTTT.

This clonotype was seen more than once but under ten times. This CDR3 reads CSATISGGADNEQFF. CDR3 DNA sequence: TGCAGTGCTACCATTAGCGGGGGGGCCGACAATGAGCAGTTCTTC. This chain connects TRBV20-1 to TRBJ2-1, with 11 bases aligning to TRBD2. Trimming took 4 bases from V and 5 from J; bases not matched to a gene: 7. The length of the CDR3 is 15 residues. The V gene's germline CDR1 is DFQATT and CDR2 SNEGSKA (reference sequence).

The chain links TRBV20-1 to TRBJ2-5, with 8 nucleotides matching TRBD1. Losses at the gene ends were 6 bases for V and 0 bases for J; bases not matched to a gene: 6. The germline CDR1 and CDR2 sequences are DFQATT and SNEGSKA (reference sequence). CDR3 length: 14 residues. The chain's CDR3 is CSARRDRNQETQYF. The CDR3 DNA is TGCAGTGCCCGTAGGGACAGGAACCAAGAGACCCAGTACTTC.

In its sample, this clonotype was seen a few times. The V and J genes are TRBV5-8 and TRBJ1-1; D might be TRBD1 (5 bases). Germline V gives CDR1 SGHTS, CDR2 YDEGEE. Trimming took 6 bases from V and 11 from J, leaving 20 bases between them. The CDR3 is made up of 13 amino acids. The CDR3 DNA is TGTGCCAGCACCCGGGTTGACGGGGCCCAGGCTTTCTTT. This encodes CASTRVDGAQAFF.

In its sample, this clonotype was seen many times. The chain is built from TRBV9 and TRBJ1-3; D is uncertain. CDR1 is SGDLS, CDR2 YYNGEE, per germline. The CDR3 is made up of 15 amino acids. The germline V and J ends were trimmed by 2 bases and 1 base, with 10 bases remaining between them. The CDR3 sequence: CASSVRADSGNTIYF. In nucleotides, the CDR3 is TGTGCCAGCAGCGTGCGGGCTGATTCTGGAAACACCATATATTTT.

This chain uses TRBV11-2 with TRBJ2-7, with TRBD2 matching over 7 bases. After removal of 1 base from V and 1 base from J, the junction contained 4 bases not matched to a gene. CDR3 length equals 15 residues. The V gene's germline CDR1 is SGHAT and CDR2 FQNNGV. The CDR3 region has the DNA TGTGCCAGCAGCTTAGTCGCGGGGGAGTCCTACGAGCAGTACTTC. As protein: CASSLVAGESYEQYF.

This clonotype was seen repeatedly, ten times or more. This sequence joins TRBV6-2 or TRBV6-3 and TRBJ2-7; D might be TRBD2 (5 bases). The CDR3 loop spans 14 amino acids. CDR1 and CDR2 (germline): MNHEY, SVGEGT. The V gene lost 4 bases and the J gene lost 2 bases, with 12 bases spanning the gap. CDR3 sequence reads: CASSFGLEAYEQYF. The CDR3 DNA follows: TGTGCCAGCAGTTTTGGACTTGAGGCCTACGAGCAGTACTTC.

The CDR3, as DNA: TGTGCCAGCAGCCAACTATGGACCGCCGGAAAAGATGCAACTAATGAAAAACTGTTTTTT. Translated: CASSQLWTAGKDATNEKLFF. The chain joins TRBV3-1 to TRBJ1-4; no clear D. The germline CDR1 and CDR2 sequences are LGHDT and YNNKEL (reference sequence). This CDR3 has 20 residues. The V and J ends lost 2 bases and 0 bases respectively, with 22 bases between them.

The chain carries TRBV5-1 and TRBJ2-3; weak D call: TRBD1 (5 bases). Trimming shortened V by 2 bases and J by 1 base, and 14 bases separated the two germline ends. Germline V gene sequence: CDR1 SGHRS, CDR2 YFSETQ. There are 16 residues in the CDR3. The CDR3 spells CASSFTGTTGTDTQYF. The CDR3 DNA reads as TGCGCCAGCAGCTTCACAGGCACAACGGGCACAGATACGCAGTATTTT.